These 14 T cell receptor beta chains share one sample of origin, sequenced in a study of CD8 T cells in Susac syndrome. Roughly 0.45 to 1 ug RNA was reverse transcribed with random hexamers. TCRdb reanalysed the immunoSEQ multiplex PCR reads using MiXCR and keeps one entry per CDR3 protein. The sample lists some 110,000 distinct CDR3 sequences, over 95% occurring once. The material sequenced was CD4+ T cells from PBMCs. The receptor set was obtained from a human donor with Susac syndrome.

V and J are TRBV5-1 and TRBJ2-2; 10 nucleotides align to TRBD1. There are 14 residues in the CDR3. The J segment lost 7 bases and the V segment lost 4 bases, leaving 4 bases of the junction unmatched. CDR1 is SGHRS, CDR2 YFSETQ, per germline. CDR3 nucleotide sequence: TGCGCCAGCAGCCCGGGACAGGGGATCGGGGAGCTGTTTTTT. It encodes CASSPGQGIGELFF.

The J gene is TRBJ2-7, the V gene TRBV4-2; 10 positions match TRBD1. The germline V gene has CDR1 LGHNA and CDR2 YNFKEQ. The junction had 4 bases not matched to a gene; V was cut back by 0 bases and J by 5 bases. The CDR3 totals 15 residues. The CDR3 DNA reads TGTGCCAGCAGCCAAGATCGGGGACAGGGGAACGAGCAGTACTTC. Amino acid sequence: CASSQDRGQGNEQYF.

V and J are TRBV2 and TRBJ1-1, with D possibly matching TRBD1 (6 bases). This CDR3 contains 13 residues. CDR1 is SNHLY, CDR2 FYNNEI, per germline. Between the trimmed V and J ends, which lost 6 bases and 1 base, there was a span of 9 bases. The DNA for the CDR3 is TGTGCCAGCAGGATGGACAGGAACACTGAAGCTTTCTTT. This encodes CASRMDRNTEAFF.

The chain has TRBV18 and TRBJ2-7; tentative D call: TRBD1 (6 bases). The CDR3 extends over 15 amino acids. V gave up 3 bases and J gave up 0 bases, with 12 bases separating them. Per the germline V gene, CDR1 is KGHSH and CDR2 is LQKENI. As DNA, the CDR3 is TGTGCCAGCTCACCCTCCGGACAGACCTCCTACGAGCAGTACTTC. Its translation is CASSPSGQTSYEQYF.

This clonotype was picked up one time. V usage is TRBV20-1 and J usage is TRBJ2-3, with D possibly being TRBD2 (6 bases). The germline CDR1 and CDR2 sequences are DFQATT and SNEGSKA (reference sequence). The CDR3 is made up of 13 amino acids. The CDR3 sequence: CAGSGEGTDTQYF. For the CDR3, the DNA is TGCGCCGGTAGCGGAGAGGGCACAGATACGCAGTATTTT.

J is TRBJ1-2 and V is TRBV28, with TRBD1 as a possible D gene (6 bases). V was clipped by 4 bases and J by 10 bases, with 22 bases between them. The CDR3 is made up of 15 amino acids. The germline V gene encodes CDR1 MDHEN and CDR2 SYDVKM. Written as DNA, the CDR3 is TGTGCCAGCAGTTACAGGACAGTAACCACCTGGATCTACACCTTC. The encoded protein is CASSYRTVTTWIYTF.

The chain uses TRBV29-1 and TRBJ2-1, with TRBD2 matching 8 bases. The CDR3 has 17 amino acids. Germline V lookup: CDR1 SQVTM, CDR2 ANQGSEA. V was pared by 4 bases and J by 0 bases, with 11 bases of the junction left unmatched. CDR3 sequence reads: CSVGASGGTSSYNEQFF. The CDR3 nucleotides read TGCAGCGTTGGGGCTAGCGGTGGGACTAGCTCCTACAATGAGCAGTTCTTC.

The gene calls are TRBV18 and TRBJ2-7; 8 bases map to TRBD2. V was pared by 2 bases and J by 1 base, with 4 bases of the junction left unmatched. CDR1 is KGHSH, CDR2 LQKENI, per germline. The length of the CDR3 is 15 residues. The CDR3 nucleotides are TGTGCCAGCTCACCAAGGCTAGCGGGTTCCTACGAGCAGTACTTC. Protein: CASSPRLAGSYEQYF. The full variable domain, with the rest looked up from reference TRBV18 and TRBJ2-7, is NAGVMQNPRHLVRRRGQEARLRCSPMKGHSHVYWYRQLPEEGLKFMVYLQKENIIDESGMPKERFSAEFPKEGPSILRIQQVVRGDSAAYFCASSPRLAGSYEQYFGPGTRLTVT.

This chain's CDR3 is CASSPRRAEAFF. The CDR3 nucleotides read TGTGCCAGCAGCCCACGGCGCGCTGAAGCTTTCTTT. The rearrangement links TRBV7-2 to TRBJ1-1; D gene unclear. V lost 5 bases to trimming and J lost 6 bases, with 10 bases between them. Germline V gene lookup returns CDR1 SGHTA and CDR2 FQGNSA. The CDR3 sequence is 12 residues long. Complete variable domain (other parts from reference TRBV7-2 and TRBJ1-1): GAGVSQSPSNKVTEKGKDVELRCDPISGHTALYWYRQSLGQGLEFLIYFQGNSAPDKSGLPSDRFSAERTGGSVSTLTIQRTQQEDSAVYLCASSPRRAEAFFGQGTRLTVV.

The rearrangement uses TRBV30 and TRBJ1-1; TRBD1 is a possible D gene (5 bases). This CDR3 contains 15 residues. Germline loops: CDR1 GTSNPN, CDR2 SVGIG (reference sequence). Trimming removed 1 base from V and 2 bases from J, with 14 bases in between. The CDR3 sequence: CAWSASDRLNTEAFF. Here the CDR3 DNA reads TGTGCCTGGAGTGCTTCAGACAGATTAAACACTGAAGCTTTCTTT.

V usage is TRBV29-1 and J usage is TRBJ2-1; TRBD1 matches 9 bases. V was pared by 5 bases and J by 3 bases, with 5 bases of the junction left unmatched. CDR3 size: 14 residues. Germline V gives CDR1 SQVTM, CDR2 ANQGSEA. The CDR3 reads CSVPGTGNYNEQFF. The CDR3 DNA reads TGCAGCGTTCCGGGGACAGGGAACTACAATGAGCAGTTCTTC.

The rearrangement uses TRBV20-1 and TRBJ2-1; 7 nucleotides align to TRBD2. This CDR3 spans 14 amino acids. V trimming: 3 bases; J trimming: 2 bases; junction bases outside the gene matches: 4. Germline-derived CDR1 and CDR2 are DFQATT and SNEGSKA (reference sequence). The CDR3 spells CSARGGVPYNEQFF. In nucleotides, the CDR3 is TGCAGTGCTAGGGGAGGGGTTCCCTACAATGAGCAGTTCTTC.

The chain links TRBV10-3 to TRBJ1-2; the D gene is possibly TRBD1 (6 bases). V gave up 10 bases and J gave up 4 bases, with 10 bases separating them. Germline CDR1 and CDR2: ENHRY and SYGVKD. CDR3 length: 11 amino acids. The chain's CDR3 is CATTGSYGYTF. The CDR3 DNA follows: TGTGCCACGACAGGCAGCTATGGCTACACCTTC.

The V call is TRBV29-1, the J call TRBJ1-1; the D is unclear. Germline CDR1 is SQVTM and CDR2 is ANQGSEA. The V and J ends lost 1 base and 1 base respectively, with 7 bases between them. This CDR3 is built from 13 residues. CDR3 amino acids: CSVEASPNTEAFF. The DNA of the CDR3 is TGCAGCGTTGAAGCCAGCCCGAACACTGAAGCTTTCTTT.